Listed below are T cell receptor beta chains from one sample, sequenced in a study of shared clonotypes between healthy human individuals. Clones were read by immunoSEQ multiplex PCR, and TCRdb kept only the in-frame ones, dropping some. The sample holds more than 600,000 clones, 92% seen once. Sequenced sample: naive CD8+ T cells sorted from blood. The receptors come from a man aged 25-40 years in good health. CDR3s include the opening cysteine and the closing phenylalanine or tryptophan. D genes are given only for firm matches. Only part of the rows carry a size: once, few, many, or a class if the clone is expanded.

>TRBJ2-5|-|TRBV14|-
TGTGCCAGCAGCCCCCAGATCCGAGAGACCCAGTACTTC
CASSPQIRETQYF
>TRBJ2-5|-|TRBV4-3|-
TGCGCCAGCAGCCAAGATAGGTCGGAGACCCAGTACTTC
CASSQDRSETQYF
>TRBJ2-7|-|TRBV5-6|-
TGTGCCAGCAGCTTGGGGCAGGGATTAGACGAGCAGTACTTC
CASSLGQGLDEQYF
>TRBJ2-2|TRBD2|TRBV4-1|-
TGCGCCAGCAGCCCCGAGTCGGGGGGACGGACCGGGGAGCTGTTTTTT
CASSPESGGRTGELFF
>TRBJ2-2|-|TRBV28|-
TGTGCCAGCAGTTTACCCAACACCGGGGAGCTGTTTTTT
CASSLPNTGELFF
>TRBJ2-7|TRBD1|TRBV5-4|-
TGTGCCAGCAGCCGGACAGGGCGGTTATACGAGCAGTACTTC
CASSRTGRLYEQYF
>TRBJ2-2|TRBD2|TRBV7-2|once
TGTGCCAGCAGCTTAGTCGCGGGAGTAGGGACCGGGGAGCTGTTTTTT
CASSLVAGVGTGELFF
>TRBJ2-1|-|TRBV19|once
TGTGCCAGTAGTATCGGGTACGTAAGTGAGCAGTTCTTC
CASSIGYVSEQFF
>TRBJ1-1|-|TRBV15|-
TGTGCCACCAGCCTCGAGGGAGGTTTGATGAACACTGAAGCTTTCTTT
CATSLEGGLMNTEAFF
>TRBJ2-3|TRBD2|TRBV19|-
TGTGCGATCGGACTAGCGGGAGGCACAGATACGCAGTATTTT
CAIGLAGGTDTQYF
>TRBJ2-1|-|TRBV7-6|-
TGTGCCAGCAGCTTAGTCGGGACCCGAGCCCCCCATGAGCAGTTCTTC
CASSLVGTRAPHEQFF
>TRBJ2-3|-|TRBV14|-
TGTGCCAGCACCCCCTCTAGCACAGATACGCAGTATTTT
CASTPSSTDTQYF
>TRBJ1-1|-|TRBV7-9|-
TGTGCCAGCAGCCCGCGGGTAGGGGAAGCTTTCTTT
CASSPRVGEAFF
>TRBJ1-3|TRBD1|TRBV2|-
TGTGCCACCAGGGGGCCTGGAAACACCATATATTTT
CATRGPGNTIYF
>TRBJ2-1|-|TRBV10-3|once
TGTGCCATCAGTGAGTCGCAAGGATTCAACAATGAGCAGTTCTTC
CAISESQGFNNEQFF
>TRBJ2-1|TRBD1|TRBV28|-
TGTGCCAGCAGTTTCCGACAGGGAGATGAGCAGTTCTTC
CASSFRQGDEQFF